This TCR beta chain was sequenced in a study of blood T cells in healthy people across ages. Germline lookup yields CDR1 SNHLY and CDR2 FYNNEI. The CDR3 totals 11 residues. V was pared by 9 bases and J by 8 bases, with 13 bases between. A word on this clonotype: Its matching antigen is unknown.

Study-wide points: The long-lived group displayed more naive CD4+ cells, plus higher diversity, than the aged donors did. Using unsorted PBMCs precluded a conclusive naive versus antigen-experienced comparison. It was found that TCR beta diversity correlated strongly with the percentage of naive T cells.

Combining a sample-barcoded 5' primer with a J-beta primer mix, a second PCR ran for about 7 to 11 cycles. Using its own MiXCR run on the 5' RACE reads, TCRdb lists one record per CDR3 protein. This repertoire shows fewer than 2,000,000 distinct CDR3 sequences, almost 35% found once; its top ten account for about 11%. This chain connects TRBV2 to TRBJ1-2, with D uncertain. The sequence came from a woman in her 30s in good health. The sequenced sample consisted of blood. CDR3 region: CARTIGGGYTF. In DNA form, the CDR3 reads TGTGCCAGGACTATAGGAGGAGGCTACACCTTC.